This is a list of T cell receptor beta chains from one sample in a study of lymphopenia after photon versus proton radiotherapy. The method was immunoSEQ multiplex PCR; TCRdb's version includes in-frame clones alone and lacks a portion of them. There are tens of thousands of clones in the sample; more than 75% occur only once, and about 3% lies in the top ten. Sequencing used peripheral blood, obtained from a patient treated with photon-based radiotherapy. These TCRs come from a woman aged 65 to 85 with pancreatic cancer. Each CDR3 is given with its conserved first and last residue. Fields, in order: J gene, D gene, clone size, V gene, CDR3 DNA, CDR3 protein. The D gene is left open where the match is weak. For some rows the clone size is stated as once, few or many, or as a class when expanded; others skip it.

J gene: TRBJ2-1
D gene: -
clone size: -
V gene: TRBV7-2
CDR3 DNA: TGTGCCAGCAGCCCCAGAAACGGGGGTTACAATGAGCAGTTCTTC
CDR3 protein: CASSPRNGGYNEQFF

J gene: TRBJ2-7
D gene: TRBD1
clone size: -
V gene: TRBV6-6
CDR3 DNA: TGTGCCAGCAGGTCGGGGACAGGGGGCAGCTACGAGCAGTACTTC
CDR3 protein: CASRSGTGGSYEQYF

J gene: TRBJ1-4
D gene: -
clone size: -
V gene: TRBV18
CDR3 DNA: TGTGCCAGCTCACCAGAATCCCAGGGTGTGTCCGGGGAACTGTTTTTT
CDR3 protein: CASSPESQGVSGELFF

J gene: TRBJ2-6
D gene: TRBD1
clone size: -
V gene: TRBV4-1
CDR3 DNA: TGCGCCAGCAGCCAGGACAGGGGGGCTGGGGCCAACGTCCTGACTTTC
CDR3 protein: CASSQDRGAGANVLTF

J gene: TRBJ1-3
D gene: -
clone size: -
V gene: TRBV2
CDR3 DNA: TGTGCCAGCAGGGACATTGCCCTCTCTGGGGGCTATGGAAACACCATATATTTT
CDR3 protein: CASRDIALSGGYGNTIYF

J gene: TRBJ2-1
D gene: -
clone size: -
V gene: TRBV19
CDR3 DNA: TGTGCCAGTAGTATGCTGACTAGCTCCTACAATGAGCAGTTCTTC
CDR3 protein: CASSMLTSSYNEQFF

J gene: TRBJ1-6
D gene: -
clone size: -
V gene: TRBV19
CDR3 DNA: TGTGCCAGTACCGACTACCCTAATTCACCCCTCCACTTT
CDR3 protein: CASTDYPNSPLHF

J gene: TRBJ2-5
D gene: -
clone size: -
V gene: TRBV5-4
CDR3 DNA: TGTGCCAGCAGCTTACAGATGGGCCAAGAGACCCAGTACTTC
CDR3 protein: CASSLQMGQETQYF

J gene: TRBJ2-4
D gene: TRBD1
clone size: -
V gene: TRBV7-9
CDR3 DNA: TGTGCCAGCAGCTTATCCTTCGGGACAGGGGGGTTGGACAAAAACATTCAGTACTTC
CDR3 protein: CASSLSFGTGGLDKNIQYF

J gene: TRBJ1-2
D gene: TRBD1
clone size: few
V gene: TRBV18
CDR3 DNA: TGTGCCAGCTCACCCGGGACAGAACCAAACTATGGCTACACCTTC
CDR3 protein: CASSPGTEPNYGYTF

J gene: TRBJ1-1
D gene: -
clone size: -
V gene: TRBV25-1
CDR3 DNA: TGTGCCAGCAGTGAATCAACAGGTTCTGAAGCTTTCTTT
CDR3 protein: CASSESTGSEAFF

J gene: TRBJ2-5
D gene: TRBD1
clone size: -
V gene: TRBV29-1
CDR3 DNA: TGCAGCGCCGGGACAGGGTTTGGAGAGACCCAGTACTTC
CDR3 protein: CSAGTGFGETQYF

J gene: TRBJ2-7
D gene: -
clone size: -
V gene: TRBV7-2
CDR3 DNA: TGTGCCAGCAGCTTAAATAGCATCTTCTACGAGCAGTACTTC
CDR3 protein: CASSLNSIFYEQYF

J gene: TRBJ2-7
D gene: TRBD2
clone size: -
V gene: TRBV4-1
CDR3 DNA: TGCGCCAGCAGCCAAGCGGGACTAGCGGGAGGGCCTTTTTACGAGCAGTACTTC
CDR3 protein: CASSQAGLAGGPFYEQYF

J gene: TRBJ1-6
D gene: -
clone size: -
V gene: TRBV5-1
CDR3 DNA: TGCGCCAGCAGCTTAAGGGAAGCGGTTAATTCACCCCTCCACTTT
CDR3 protein: CASSLREAVNSPLHF

J gene: TRBJ1-2
D gene: TRBD1
clone size: -
V gene: TRBV30
CDR3 DNA: TGTGCCTGGAGCCTCCCAGGGGGCGTCTATGGCTACACCTTC
CDR3 protein: CAWSLPGGVYGYTF

J gene: TRBJ2-1
D gene: -
clone size: once
V gene: TRBV7-6
CDR3 DNA: TGTGCCAGCAGCTTACAGGGTGCCGATGAGCAGTTCTTC
CDR3 protein: CASSLQGADEQFF

J gene: TRBJ2-5
D gene: -
clone size: -
V gene: TRBV5-1
CDR3 DNA: TGCGCCAGCAGCTTTATAGGACAGTCGAAAGAGACCCAGTACTTC
CDR3 protein: CASSFIGQSKETQYF

J gene: TRBJ2-2
D gene: TRBD2
clone size: -
V gene: TRBV5-4
CDR3 DNA: TGTGCCAGCAGCTTGGCAGCGGGGTCAAACACCGGGGAGCTGTTTTTT
CDR3 protein: CASSLAAGSNTGELFF

J gene: TRBJ2-1
D gene: TRBD2
clone size: -
V gene: TRBV2
CDR3 DNA: TGTGCCAGCAATAGCGGGACTAGGAAGGATGAGCAGTTCTTC
CDR3 protein: CASNSGTRKDEQFF

J gene: TRBJ1-2
D gene: -
clone size: -
V gene: TRBV5-1
CDR3 DNA: TGCGCCAGCAGCTTGAAGACGGATAACTATGGCTACACCTTC
CDR3 protein: CASSLKTDNYGYTF

J gene: TRBJ2-2
D gene: TRBD1
clone size: -
V gene: TRBV18
CDR3 DNA: TGTGCCAGCTCACTCGACAGGGTGACCGGGGAGCTGTTTTTT
CDR3 protein: CASSLDRVTGELFF

J gene: TRBJ2-1
D gene: -
clone size: -
V gene: TRBV28
CDR3 DNA: TGTGCCAGCAGTGCCTCGGGAAGCGGCTCCTACAATGAGCAGTTCTTC
CDR3 protein: CASSASGSGSYNEQFF

J gene: TRBJ2-7
D gene: TRBD1
clone size: -
V gene: TRBV28
CDR3 DNA: TGTGCCAGCAGTTTAGGAGGACAGGCGACGGACGAGCAGTACTTC
CDR3 protein: CASSLGGQATDEQYF

J gene: TRBJ2-5
D gene: -
clone size: -
V gene: TRBV5-1
CDR3 DNA: TGCGCCAGCACACCCGGGGGAGTTAGGCAAGAGACCCAGTACTTC
CDR3 protein: CASTPGGVRQETQYF

J gene: TRBJ2-1
D gene: -
clone size: -
V gene: TRBV10-3
CDR3 DNA: TGTGCCAACCCCGGTCGGGAGAGACCTTACTCCTACAATGAGCAGTTCTTC
CDR3 protein: CANPGRERPYSYNEQFF

J gene: TRBJ1-1
D gene: -
clone size: -
V gene: TRBV7-9
CDR3 DNA: TGTGCCAGCAGCCGACGGGGGGAGAACACTGAAGCTTTCTTT
CDR3 protein: CASSRRGENTEAFF

J gene: TRBJ1-5
D gene: -
clone size: -
V gene: TRBV7-2
CDR3 DNA: TGTGCCAGCAGCTTACAATCTCTGGGAACCCTCAATCAGCCCCAGCATTTT
CDR3 protein: CASSLQSLGTLNQPQHF

J gene: TRBJ1-2
D gene: -
clone size: -
V gene: TRBV9
CDR3 DNA: TGTGCCAGCAGCGTAGAACACGGTAACTATGGCTACACCTTC
CDR3 protein: CASSVEHGNYGYTF